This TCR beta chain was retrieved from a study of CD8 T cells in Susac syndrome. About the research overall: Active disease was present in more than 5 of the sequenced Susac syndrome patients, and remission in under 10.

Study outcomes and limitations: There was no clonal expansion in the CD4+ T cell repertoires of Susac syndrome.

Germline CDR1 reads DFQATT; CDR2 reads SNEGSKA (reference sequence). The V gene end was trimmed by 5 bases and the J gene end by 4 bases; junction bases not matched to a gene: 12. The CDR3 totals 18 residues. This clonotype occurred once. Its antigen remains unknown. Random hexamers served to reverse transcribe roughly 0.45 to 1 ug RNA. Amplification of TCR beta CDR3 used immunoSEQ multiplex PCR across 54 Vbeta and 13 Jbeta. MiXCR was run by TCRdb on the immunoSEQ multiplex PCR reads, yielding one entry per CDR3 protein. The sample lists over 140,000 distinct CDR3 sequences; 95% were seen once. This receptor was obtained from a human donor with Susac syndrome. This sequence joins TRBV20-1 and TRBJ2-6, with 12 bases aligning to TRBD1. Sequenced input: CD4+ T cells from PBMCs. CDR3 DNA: TGCAGTGCTGCCGGGACAGGGGGCTCTGCGAGCGGGGCCAACGTCCTGACTTTC. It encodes CSAAGTGGSASGANVLTF.